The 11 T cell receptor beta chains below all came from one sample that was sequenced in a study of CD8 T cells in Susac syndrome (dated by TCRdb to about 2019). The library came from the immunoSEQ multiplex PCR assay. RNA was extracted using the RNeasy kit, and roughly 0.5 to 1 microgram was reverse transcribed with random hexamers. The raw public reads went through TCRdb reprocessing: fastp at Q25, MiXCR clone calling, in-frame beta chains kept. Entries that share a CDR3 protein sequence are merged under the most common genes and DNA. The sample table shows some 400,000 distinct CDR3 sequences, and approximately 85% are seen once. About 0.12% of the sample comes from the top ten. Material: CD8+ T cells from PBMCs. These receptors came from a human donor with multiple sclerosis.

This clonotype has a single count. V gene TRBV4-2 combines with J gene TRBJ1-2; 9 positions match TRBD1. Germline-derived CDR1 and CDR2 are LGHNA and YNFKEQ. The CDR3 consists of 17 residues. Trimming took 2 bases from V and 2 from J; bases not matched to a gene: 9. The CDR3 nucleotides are TGTGCCAGCAGCCAACGAGGACAGGGGTATGCGAACTATGGCTACACCTTC. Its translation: CASSQRGQGYANYGYTF.

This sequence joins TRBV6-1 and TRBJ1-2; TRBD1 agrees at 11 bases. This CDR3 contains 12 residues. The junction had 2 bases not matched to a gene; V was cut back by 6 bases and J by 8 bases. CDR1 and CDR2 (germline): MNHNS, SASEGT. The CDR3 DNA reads TGTGCCAGCAGGGGACAGGGGGAGGGCTACACCTTC. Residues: CASRGQGEGYTF.

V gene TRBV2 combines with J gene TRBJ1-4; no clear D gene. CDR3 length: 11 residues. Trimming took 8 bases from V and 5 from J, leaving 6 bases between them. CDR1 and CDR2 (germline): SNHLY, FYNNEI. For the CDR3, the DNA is TGTGCCAGCTGGGGAAATGAAAAACTGTTTTTT. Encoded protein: CASWGNEKLFF. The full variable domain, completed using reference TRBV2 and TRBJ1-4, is EPEVTQTPSHQVTQMGQEVILRCVPISNHLYFYWYRQILGQKVEFLVSFYNNEISEKSEIFDDQFSVERPDGSNFTLKIRSTKLEDSAMYFCASWGNEKLFFGSGTQLSVL.

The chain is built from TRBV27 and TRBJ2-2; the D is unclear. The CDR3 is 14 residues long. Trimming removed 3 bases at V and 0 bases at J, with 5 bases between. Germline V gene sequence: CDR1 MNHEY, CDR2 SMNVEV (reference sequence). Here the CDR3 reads CASSFEPNTGELFF. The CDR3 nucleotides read TGTGCCAGCAGTTTCGAGCCGAACACCGGGGAGCTGTTTTTT.

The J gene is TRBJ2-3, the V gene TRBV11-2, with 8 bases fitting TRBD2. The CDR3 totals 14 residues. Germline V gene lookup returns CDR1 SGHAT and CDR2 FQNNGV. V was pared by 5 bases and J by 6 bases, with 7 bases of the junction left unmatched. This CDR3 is CASSHSGTWDTQYF. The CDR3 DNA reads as TGTGCCAGCAGCCATAGCGGGACATGGGATACGCAGTATTTT.

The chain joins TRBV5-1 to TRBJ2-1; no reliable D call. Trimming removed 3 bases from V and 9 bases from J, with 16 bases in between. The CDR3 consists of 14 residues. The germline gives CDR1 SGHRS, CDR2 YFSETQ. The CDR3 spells CASSYVSWGAEQFF. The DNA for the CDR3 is TGCGCCAGCAGCTATGTAAGTTGGGGTGCTGAGCAGTTCTTC.

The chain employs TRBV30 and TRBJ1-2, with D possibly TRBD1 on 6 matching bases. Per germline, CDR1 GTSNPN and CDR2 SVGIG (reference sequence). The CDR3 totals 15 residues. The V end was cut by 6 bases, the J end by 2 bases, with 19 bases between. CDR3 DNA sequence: TGTGCCTGTGACGCCGCGGACAGCCCCAACTATGGCTACACCTTC. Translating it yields CACDAADSPNYGYTF.

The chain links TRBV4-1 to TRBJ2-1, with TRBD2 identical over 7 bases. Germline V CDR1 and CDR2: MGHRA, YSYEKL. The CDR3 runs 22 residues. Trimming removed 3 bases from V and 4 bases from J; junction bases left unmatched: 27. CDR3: CASSHLTSATPRGASVYNEQFF. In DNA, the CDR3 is TGCGCCAGCAGCCATCTCACTAGCGCGACCCCTCGCGGGGCCTCGGTATACAATGAGCAGTTCTTC.

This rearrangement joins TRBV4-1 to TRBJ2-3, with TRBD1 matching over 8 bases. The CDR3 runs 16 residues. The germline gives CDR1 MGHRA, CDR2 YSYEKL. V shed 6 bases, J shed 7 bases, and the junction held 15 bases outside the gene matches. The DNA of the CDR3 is TGCGCCAGCAGACGTCGAACCGGGACAGGACAAAATACGCAGTATTTT. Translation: CASRRRTGTGQNTQYF.

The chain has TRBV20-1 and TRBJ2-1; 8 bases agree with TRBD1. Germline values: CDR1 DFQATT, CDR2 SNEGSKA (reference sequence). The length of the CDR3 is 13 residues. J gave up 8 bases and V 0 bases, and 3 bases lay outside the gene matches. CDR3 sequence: CSAREDRVDEQFF. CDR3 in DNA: TGCAGTGCTAGAGAGGACAGGGTCGATGAGCAGTTCTTC.

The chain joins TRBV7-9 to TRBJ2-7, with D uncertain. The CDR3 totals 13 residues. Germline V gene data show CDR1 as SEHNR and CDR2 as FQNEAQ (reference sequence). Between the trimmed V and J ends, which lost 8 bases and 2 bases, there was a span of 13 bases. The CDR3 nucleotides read TGTGCCAGCGGCGCGAGGAGAACCTACGAGCAGTACTTC. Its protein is CASGARRTYEQYF.